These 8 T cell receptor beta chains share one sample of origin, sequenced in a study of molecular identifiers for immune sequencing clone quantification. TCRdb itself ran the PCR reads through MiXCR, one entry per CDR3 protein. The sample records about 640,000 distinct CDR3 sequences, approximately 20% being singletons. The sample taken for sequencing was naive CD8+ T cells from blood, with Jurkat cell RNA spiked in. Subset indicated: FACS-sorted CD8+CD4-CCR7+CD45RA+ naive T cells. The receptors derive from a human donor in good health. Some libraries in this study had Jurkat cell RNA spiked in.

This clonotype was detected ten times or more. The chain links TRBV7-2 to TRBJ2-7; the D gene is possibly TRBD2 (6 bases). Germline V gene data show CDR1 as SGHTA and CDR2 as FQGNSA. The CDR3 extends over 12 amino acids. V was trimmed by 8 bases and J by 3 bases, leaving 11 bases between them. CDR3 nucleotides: TGTGCCAGCGGACGGGGACTCTACGAGCAGTACTTC. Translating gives CASGRGLYEQYF.

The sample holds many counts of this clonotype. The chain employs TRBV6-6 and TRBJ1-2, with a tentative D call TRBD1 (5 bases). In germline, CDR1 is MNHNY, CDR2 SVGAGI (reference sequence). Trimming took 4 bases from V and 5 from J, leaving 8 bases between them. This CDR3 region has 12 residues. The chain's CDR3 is CASSWTLYGYTF. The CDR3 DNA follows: TGTGCCAGCAGTTGGACACTGTATGGCTACACCTTC.

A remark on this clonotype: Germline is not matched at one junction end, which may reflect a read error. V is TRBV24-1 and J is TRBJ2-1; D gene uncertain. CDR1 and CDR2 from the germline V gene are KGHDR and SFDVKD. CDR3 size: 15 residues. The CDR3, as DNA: TGTGCCACCAGTGTCACCAAAGGCCACTACAGTGAGCAGTTCTTC. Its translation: CATSVTKGHYSEQFF.

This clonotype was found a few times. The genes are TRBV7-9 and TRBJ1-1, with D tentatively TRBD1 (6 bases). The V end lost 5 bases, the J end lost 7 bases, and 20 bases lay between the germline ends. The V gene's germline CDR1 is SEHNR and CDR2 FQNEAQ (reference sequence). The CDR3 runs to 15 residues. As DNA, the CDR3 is TGTGCCAGCAGCCATTATCAGGGAAGGGACATTGAAGCTTTCTTT. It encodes CASSHYQGRDIEAFF.

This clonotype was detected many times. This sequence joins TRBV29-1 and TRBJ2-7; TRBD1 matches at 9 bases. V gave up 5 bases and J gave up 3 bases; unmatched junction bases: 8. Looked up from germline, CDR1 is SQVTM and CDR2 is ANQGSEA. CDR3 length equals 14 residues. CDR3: CSVQGTGTDYEQYF. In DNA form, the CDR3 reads TGCAGCGTTCAAGGGACAGGGACGGACTACGAGCAGTACTTC.

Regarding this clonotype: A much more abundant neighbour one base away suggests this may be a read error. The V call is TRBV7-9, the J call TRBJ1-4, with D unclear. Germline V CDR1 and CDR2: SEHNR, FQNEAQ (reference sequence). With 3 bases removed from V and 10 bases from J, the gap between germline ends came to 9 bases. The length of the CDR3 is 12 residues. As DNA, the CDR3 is TGTGCCAGCAGCTTGGACGCAGGAAAACTGTTTTTT. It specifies CASSLDAGKLFF.

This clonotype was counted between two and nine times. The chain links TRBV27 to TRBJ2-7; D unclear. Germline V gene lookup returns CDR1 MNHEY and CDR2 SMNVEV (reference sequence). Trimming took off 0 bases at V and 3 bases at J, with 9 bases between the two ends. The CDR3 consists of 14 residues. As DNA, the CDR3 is TGTGCCAGCAGTTTATCGGGGAAACGCTACGAGCAGTACTTC. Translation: CASSLSGKRYEQYF.

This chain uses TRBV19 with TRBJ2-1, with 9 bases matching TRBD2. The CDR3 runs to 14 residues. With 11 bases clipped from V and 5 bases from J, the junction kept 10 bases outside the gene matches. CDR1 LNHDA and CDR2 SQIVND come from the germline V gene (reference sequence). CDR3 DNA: TGTGCCGCGTCCGGGACTAGCAGAGACAATGAGCAGTTCTTC. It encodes CAASGTSRDNEQFF.